These 24 T cell receptor beta chains were all obtained from the same sample, sequenced in a study of cytomegalovirus exposure and HLA in healthy donors. Primers for the PCR totalled 60 Vbeta and 13 Jbeta. Repertoires were generated with immunoSEQ multiplex PCR, while TCRdb's copy carries only in-frame clones and drops some. This table has over 100,000 clones, around 70% appearing once. Sequenced input: PBMCs. The receptors originated from a woman in her thirties or forties in good health and CMV-seropositive.

CDR3 residues: CASREQTGTSNQPQHF. In nucleotides, the CDR3 is TGTGCCAGCAGGGAACAGACAGGGACAAGCAATCAGCCCCAGCATTTT. The chain uses TRBV2 and TRBJ1-5; 7 bases map to TRBD1. The V segment lost 6 bases and the J segment 1 base; nucleotides outside the gene matches: 9. The germline V gene has CDR1 SNHLY and CDR2 FYNNEI. The CDR3 extends over 16 amino acids.

The chain is built from TRBV7-9 and TRBJ2-6; tentatively, D is TRBD1 (5 bases). Germline CDR1 SEHNR, CDR2 FQNEAQ (reference sequence). V was pared by 5 bases and J by 4 bases, with 12 bases between. There are 15 residues in the CDR3. The DNA of the CDR3 is TGTGCCAGCAGCATGCAGGGTACCGGGGCCAACGTCCTGACTTTC. Amino acids: CASSMQGTGANVLTF. Combining the CDR3 with reference TRBV7-9 and TRBJ2-6 gives the whole variable domain DTGVSQNPRHKITKRGQNVTFRCDPISEHNRLYWYRQTLGQGPEFLTYFQNEAQLEKSRLLSDRFSAERPKGSFSTLEIQRTEQGDSAMYLCASSMQGTGANVLTFGAGSRLTVL.

The CDR3 DNA is TGCAGCGTTGAAGACAGGGGCGTTGGCTACACCTTC. Its protein is CSVEDRGVGYTF. The gene calls are TRBV29-1 and TRBJ1-2, with D perhaps matching TRBD1 (6 bases). The CDR3 loop spans 12 amino acids. In germline, CDR1 is SQVTM, CDR2 ANQGSEA. V was cut by 0 bases and J by 7 bases, with 9 bases left in between.

The genes are TRBV28 and TRBJ1-6, with 8 nucleotides matching TRBD1. The germline V gene has CDR1 MDHEN and CDR2 SYDVKM. The CDR3 has 18 amino acids. V shed 7 bases and J 8 bases; nucleotides not matched to a gene: 19. CDR3 sequence reads: CASTSRSEGQGYDSPLHF. CDR3 in DNA: TGTGCCAGCACCAGCCGGTCCGAAGGACAGGGTTATGATTCACCCCTCCACTTT.

V and J are TRBV5-1 and TRBJ1-1; possibly TRBD1 for D (6 bases). This CDR3 has 14 amino acids. Trimming left V 4 bases short and J 1 base short, with 11 bases between. Germline-derived CDR1 and CDR2 are SGHRS and YFSETQ. In DNA, the CDR3 is TGCGCCAGCAGCGGCGACAGGCAGAACACTGAAGCTTTCTTT. It encodes CASSGDRQNTEAFF.

There are a few counts of this clone. J is TRBJ2-5 and V is TRBV7-2, with 11 bases matching TRBD2. The J call may be faulty, since TRBJ2-7 better matches the DNA end. The CDR3 contains 15 residues. CDR1 and CDR2 from the germline V gene are SGHTA and FQGNSA. The CDR3 reads CASRSGTSGSYEQYF. The CDR3 coding sequence is TGTGCCAGCCGATCCGGGACTAGCGGCTCCTACGAGCAGTACTTC.

CDR3 in amino acids: CASSLVAGSYYEQYF. The CDR3 region has the DNA TGCGCCAGCAGCTTGGTAGCGGGTTCTTACTACGAGCAGTACTTC. The chain is built from TRBV5-1 and TRBJ2-7; 7 bases agree with TRBD2. The CDR3 sequence is 15 residues long. The V gene's germline CDR1 is SGHRS and CDR2 YFSETQ. J lost 3 bases, V lost 0 bases, and 6 bases had no gene match.

V and J are TRBV5-1 and TRBJ1-1; 7 positions agree with TRBD1. The J segment lost 1 base and the V segment lost 0 bases, leaving 6 bases of the junction unmatched. The germline V gene has CDR1 SGHRS and CDR2 YFSETQ. This CDR3 region has 16 residues. The CDR3 loop reads CASSLGPQGRNTEAFF. The CDR3 bases are TGCGCCAGCAGCTTGGGACCACAGGGGCGGAACACTGAAGCTTTCTTT.

For the CDR3, the DNA is TGTGCCAGCAGCCGCTACCGGGACAATGATAACTATGGCTACACCTTC. Translated, it gives CASSRYRDNDNYGYTF. The J gene is TRBJ1-2, the V gene TRBV5-8; maybe TRBD1 (6 bases). This CDR3 spans 16 amino acids. Trimming left V 4 bases short and J 1 base short, with 17 bases between. Germline CDR1 is SGHTS and CDR2 is YDEGEE.

V gene TRBV5-4 combines with J gene TRBJ2-7; 7 positions match TRBD2. Germline values: CDR1 SGHNT, CDR2 YYREEE (reference sequence). CDR3 size: 14 residues. V lost 1 base to trimming and J lost 5 bases; unmatched junction nucleotides: 6. CDR3 bases: TGTGCCAGCAGCTTGCCGACTAGCACCCACGAGCAGTACTTC. Translation: CASSLPTSTHEQYF.

V gene TRBV27 combines with J gene TRBJ1-1; D perhaps matches TRBD1 (5 bases). The V gene lost 7 bases and the J gene lost 5 bases, with 17 bases spanning the gap. Germline V gene data show CDR1 as MNHEY and CDR2 as SMNVEV (reference sequence). CDR3 size: 14 residues. Here the CDR3 reads CASKRQGFRTEAFF. The CDR3 DNA follows: TGTGCCAGCAAGAGGCAGGGATTTAGGACTGAAGCTTTCTTT.

J is TRBJ2-5 and V is TRBV7-4, with D unclear. The germline gives CDR1 SGHVT, CDR2 SQSDAQ. The CDR3 contains 16 residues. V lost 1 base and J lost 5, with 17 bases in between. The CDR3: CASSLVLHLAGETQYF. CDR3 coding DNA: TGTGCCAGCAGCTTAGTCCTCCACCTCGCCGGGGAGACCCAGTACTTC. Full variable domain (outside the CDR3, taken from reference TRBV7-4 and TRBJ2-5): GAGVSQSPRYKVAKRGRDVALRCDSISGHVTLYWYRQTLGQGSEVLTYSQSDAQRDKSGRPSGRFSAERPERSVSTLKIQRTEQGDSAVYLCASSLVLHLAGETQYFGPGTRLLVL.

The rearrangement uses TRBV7-9 and TRBJ2-1, with 12 bases fitting TRBD2. The CDR3 runs 19 residues. The germline CDR1 and CDR2 sequences are SEHNR and FQNEAQ (reference sequence). The J segment lost 3 bases and the V segment lost 1 base, leaving 10 bases of the junction unmatched. CDR3 nucleotides: TGTGCCAGCAGCTTAGTTGTGCCTAGCGGGAGGGGGTTCTACAATGAGCAGTTCTTC. This sequence encodes CASSLVVPSGRGFYNEQFF.

This clone has a single count. The rearrangement joins TRBV11-2 to TRBJ2-5; 8 nucleotides agree with TRBD2. J gave up 3 bases and V 7 bases, and 7 bases lay outside the gene matches. The CDR3 totals 14 residues. Looked up from germline, CDR1 is SGHAT and CDR2 is FQNNGV. CDR3: CASIRGGSKETQYF. The CDR3 DNA sequence: TGTGCCAGCATTCGGGGGGGTAGTAAAGAGACCCAGTACTTC.

The chain has TRBV15 and TRBJ2-7; 9 bases line up with TRBD1. V was pared by 3 bases and J by 1 base, with 1 base of the junction left unmatched. The V gene's germline CDR1 is LNHNV and CDR2 YYDKDF (reference sequence). This CDR3 has 14 residues. CDR3 amino acids: CATSRGQGSYEQYF. The CDR3 nucleotides read TGTGCCACCAGCAGGGGACAGGGATCCTACGAGCAGTACTTC. The variable domain in full, completed from reference TRBV15 and TRBJ2-7, reads DAMVIQNPRYQVTQFGKPVTLSCSQTLNHNVMYWYQQKSSQAPKLLFHYYDKDFNNEADTPDNFQSRRPNTSFCFLDIRSPGLGDTAMYLCATSRGQGSYEQYFGPGTRLTVT.

This chain connects TRBV27 to TRBJ1-2; 8 bases line up with TRBD1. Germline V CDR1 and CDR2: MNHEY, SMNVEV (reference sequence). The V segment lost 0 bases and the J segment 7 bases; nucleotides outside the gene matches: 4. The CDR3 contains 14 residues. Here the CDR3 reads CASSLSLTGGGYTF. The CDR3 DNA follows: TGTGCCAGCAGTTTATCCCTTACAGGGGGTGGCTACACCTTC.

The chain carries TRBV6-5 and TRBJ2-4, with a possible D match to TRBD1 (6 bases). Per the germline V gene, CDR1 is MNHEY and CDR2 is SVGAGI. This CDR3 region has 16 residues. Trimming took off 2 bases at V and 5 bases at J, with 16 bases between the two ends. As DNA, the CDR3 is TGTGCCAGCAGTTACGGCACAGGGAGACCACAAAACATTCAGTACTTC. Its translation is CASSYGTGRPQNIQYF.

This clone has a single count. This sequence joins TRBV6-5 and TRBJ2-7; D is uncertain. The V end was cut by 1 base, the J end by 4 bases, with 11 bases between. The germline CDR1 and CDR2 sequences are MNHEY and SVGAGI. The CDR3 contains 14 residues. The CDR3 reads CASSYLGRSYEQYF. The CDR3 bases are TGTGCCAGCAGTTACTTGGGCAGATCTTACGAGCAGTACTTC.

The rearrangement joins TRBV7-3 to TRBJ2-5, with 10 positions matching TRBD2. The CDR3 has 16 amino acids. Germline CDR1 is SGHTA and CDR2 is FQGTGA. J was trimmed by 2 bases and V by 4 bases; bases with no gene match: 7. The CDR3 loop reads CASSSNGLAAQETQYF. The CDR3 DNA reads as TGTGCCAGCAGCTCAAACGGACTAGCGGCACAAGAGACCCAGTACTTC. The complete variable domain, with remaining parts taken from reference TRBV7-3 and TRBJ2-5, reads GAGVSQTPSNKVTEKGKYVELRCDPISGHTALYWYRQSLGQGPEFLIYFQGTGAADDSGLPNDRFFAVRPEGSVSTLKIQRTERGDSAVYLCASSSNGLAAQETQYFGPGTRLLVL.

The rearrangement joins TRBV6-1 to TRBJ2-5; 9 bases are shared with TRBD2. V lost 7 bases and J lost 5; bases outside the gene matches: 8. Germline-derived CDR1 and CDR2 are MNHNS and SASEGT. The CDR3 has 14 amino acids. CDR3 region: CASKALAGVETQYF. CDR3 DNA: TGTGCCAGCAAGGCGTTAGCGGGAGTGGAGACCCAGTACTTC.

This chain connects TRBV5-1 to TRBJ1-4; TRBD1 matches 8 bases. Germline trimming cut 2 bases from V and 7 bases from J; bases unmatched to any gene: 4. The CDR3 runs to 14 residues. Germline V gives CDR1 SGHRS, CDR2 YFSETQ. This CDR3 reads CASSFAGGIEKLFF. In DNA, the CDR3 is TGCGCCAGCAGCTTTGCAGGGGGCATTGAAAAACTGTTTTTT.

The rearrangement links TRBV6-1 to TRBJ2-1; 8 bases fit TRBD2. Germline-derived CDR1 and CDR2 are MNHNS and SASEGT. The CDR3 spans 13 residues. Trimming cost V 6 bases and J 9 bases; bases outside gene matches: 7. CDR3 protein: CASRTSVVGEQFF. CDR3 nucleotides: TGTGCCAGCAGGACTAGCGTCGTGGGTGAGCAGTTCTTC.

The chain links TRBV11-2 to TRBJ2-7; 11 positions agree with TRBD1. The germline CDR1 and CDR2 sequences are SGHAT and FQNNGV. Losses at the gene ends were 6 bases for V and 4 bases for J; bases not matched to a gene: 5. The CDR3 spans 14 residues. Written as DNA, the CDR3 is TGTGCCAGCAGTCCGGGACAGGGGGGGTACGAGCAGTACTTC. Its translation: CASSPGQGGYEQYF.

The chain recombines TRBV7-6 with TRBJ2-5; 10 bases map to TRBD2. With 5 bases clipped from V and 5 bases from J, the junction kept 5 bases outside the gene matches. The CDR3 spans 14 residues. Germline lookup yields CDR1 SGHVS and CDR2 FNYEAQ. Here the CDR3 DNA reads TGTGCCAGCAGCGAACTAGCGGGGAGGGAGACCCAGTACTTC. Its translation: CASSELAGRETQYF.